The rows below give T cell receptor beta chains drawn from one sample of a study of T cells in Graves' hyperthyroidism and ophthalmopathy. Via MiXCR, TCRdb re-called the multiplex PCR reads, giving one row per CDR3 protein. The table has a few hundred thousand distinct CDR3 sequences, approximately 14% seen once. Material for sequencing was blood. The source of these receptors is a woman aged 25-40 years with Graves' hyperthyroidism. The CDR3 runs from the conserved cysteine through the conserved F or W. Fields, in order: clone size, J gene, D gene, V gene, CDR3 DNA, CDR3 protein. The D gene is left open where the match is weak. Size is stated for part of the rows, as once, few or many counts, or as a class when the clone is expanded.

>.|TRBJ1-4|.|TRBV20-1
TGCAGTGCTAGAGATCCAGGGCACCATGAAAAACTGTTTTTT
CSARDPGHHEKLFF
>few|TRBJ2-7|.|TRBV7-2
TGTGCCAGCAGCCCTTGGGGGGTATTTTGGGCTAGGGAACCCGAGGAGCAGTACTTC
CASSPWGVFWAREPEEQYF
>few|TRBJ2-5|.|TRBV27
TGTGCCAGCACCGGGGGGCTGACAGAGACCCAGTACTTC
CASTGGLTETQYF
>few|TRBJ2-5|TRBD1|TRBV9
TGTGCCAGCAGCGTCAACACCGGGACAGGGGGCAGGGAGACCCAGTACTTC
CASSVNTGTGGRETQYF
>many|TRBJ2-7|.|TRBV6-5
TGTGCCAGCAGTTACTCGAGGGGGGAGTCCTACGAGCAGTACTTC
CASSYSRGESYEQYF
>many|TRBJ2-5|.|TRBV7-9
TGTGCCAGCAGTGGGGTCCAAGAGACCCAGTACTTC
CASSGVQETQYF
>few|TRBJ2-2|TRBD1|TRBV5-1
TGCGCCAGCAGCCGAAGATGGACAGGGTCAGGCACCGGGGAGCTGTTTTTT
CASSRRWTGSGTGELFF
>.|TRBJ2-3|TRBD2|TRBV7-8
TGTGCCAGCAGCTTAGCGGGGGGAGGGCCCACAGATACGCAGTATTTT
CASSLAGGGPTDTQYF
>many|TRBJ1-5|.|TRBV12-3/TRBV12-4
TGTGCCAGCCGAGTCGGGTTTTGGGATAGCAATCAGCCCCAGCATTTT
CASRVGFWDSNQPQHF
>many|TRBJ2-7|.|TRBV18
TGTGCCAGCTCACCAAGTACGGACAGTACCTACGAGCAGTACTTC
CASSPSTDSTYEQYF
>many|TRBJ2-3|TRBD2|TRBV20-1
TGCAGTGCAACTAGGACTAGCGGGAGGGCCGGTACGCAGTATTTT
CSATRTSGRAGTQYF
>many|TRBJ2-3|.|TRBV20-1
TGCAGTGCTCTCCATGCGGCCCTGGATACGCAGTATTTT
CSALHAALDTQYF
>few|TRBJ2-1|.|TRBV28
TGTGCCAGCAGCTTAATGGGCTACAACTACAATGAGCAGTTCTTC
CASSLMGYNYNEQFF
>.|TRBJ2-2|.|TRBV15
TGTGCCACCAGCAGAGATCTTCGGGGACACAACACCGGGGAGCTGTTTTTT
CATSRDLRGHNTGELFF
>few|TRBJ2-1|.|TRBV20-1
TGCAGTGCTAGGGATCTGGGTAGCCTTAGCTATGAGCAGTTCTTC
CSARDLGSLSYEQFF
>few|TRBJ2-3|TRBD2|TRBV3-1
TGTGCCAGCAGCCATAGACTAGCGGCTAGCACAGATACGCAGTATTTT
CASSHRLAASTDTQYF
>many|TRBJ2-1|TRBD2|TRBV28
TGTGCCAGCAGCCCTCCGGGACTAGCGGCCTACAATGAGCAGTTCTTC
CASSPPGLAAYNEQFF
>.|TRBJ2-1|.|TRBV20-1
TGCAGTGCTAGAGATACCGGAAATGAGCAGTTCTTC
CSARDTGNEQFF
>many|TRBJ1-2|.|TRBV2
TGTGCCAATCCGACGACGTCTCTCCCCGGCTACACCTTC
CANPTTSLPGYTF
>many|TRBJ2-3|.|TRBV27
TGTGCCAGCTGTGGTCCAGCCACAGATACGCAGTATTTT
CASCGPATDTQYF
>many|TRBJ1-5|.|TRBV19
TGTGCCAGTAGTATGGGAGAAGCTTATAGCAATCAGCCCCAGCATTTT
CASSMGEAYSNQPQHF
>many|TRBJ1-1|.|TRBV7-9
TGTGCCAGCAGCTTCACCGGGACTCCTGAAGCTTTCTTT
CASSFTGTPEAFF
>.|TRBJ2-7|TRBD1|TRBV25-1
TGTGCCAGCAGGGTATGGAGGGACAGGAATGTCTACGAGCAGTACTTC
CASRVWRDRNVYEQYF
>few|TRBJ2-7|.|TRBV3-1
TGTGCCAGCAGCCTAAGCGGATCATCACTGTACGAGCAGTACTTC
CASSLSGSSLYEQYF
>many|TRBJ2-7|.|TRBV7-2
TGTGCCAGCAGCTTACGCCGGGACCCGAATTACGAGCAGTACTTC
CASSLRRDPNYEQYF
>.|TRBJ2-1|.|TRBV6-1
TGTGCCAGCAGTCGTATCGGGCCCAACAATGGGCAGTTCTTC
CASSRIGPNNGQFF
>.|TRBJ1-5|TRBD1|TRBV19
TGTGCCAGTGGCGGTCGCGGGACAGGGCCAGTTCAGCCCCAGCATTTT
CASGGRGTGPVQPQHF
>many|TRBJ1-1|.|TRBV7-6
TGTGCCAGCAGCTTCTCCAACCAGCAGGACACTGAAGCTTTCTTT
CASSFSNQQDTEAFF
>.|TRBJ1-5|.|TRBV15
TGTGCCACCGCCGGGACCCGCAATCAGCCCCAGCATTTT
CATAGTRNQPQHF
>few|TRBJ2-1|TRBD2|TRBV20-1
TGCAGTGCTGAAAGCGGGACTAGCGGGACGAATGAGCAGTTCTTC
CSAESGTSGTNEQFF
>few|TRBJ1-2|TRBD1|TRBV20-1
TGCAGTGCTAGTCCGGCAGGGGGTATTCTATTTGGCTACACCTTC
CSASPAGGILFGYTF
>.|TRBJ2-1|TRBD1|TRBV2
TGTGCCAGCAGTGATTCCTTAGCGGGACAGGGGATAGGTGAGCAGTTCTTC
CASSDSLAGQGIGEQFF
>many|TRBJ2-7|TRBD2|TRBV6-2/TRBV6-3
TGTGCCAGCACCGAGAAGACTAGCGGGTTTTCTTTCTACGAGCAGTACTTC
CASTEKTSGFSFYEQYF
>.|TRBJ2-1|TRBD2|TRBV20-1
TGCAGTGCTCCCGGGGGGTGGGGAGAGGGGTTCGGTGAGCAGTTCTTC
CSAPGGWGEGFGEQFF
>many|TRBJ1-1|.|TRBV28
TGTGCCAGCAGTTTACCCAGGGCCACTGAAGCTTTCTTT
CASSLPRATEAFF